The clone carrying this T cell receptor (beta chain) showed up just a few times. The data stem from a study of OX40 agonist ivuxolimab in advanced cancers. Sequencing used immunoSEQ multiplex PCR; TCRdb keeps in-frame clones, though not all of them. This sample yields around 68,000 clones, of which around 83% are seen a single time; under 20% belongs to the top ten. Here the sequenced sample was CD4+ or CD8+ T cells sorted from blood, taken in a trial of the OX40 agonist ivuxolimab. The receptor was isolated from an adult with an advanced solid tumor such as melanoma, head and neck, liver or kidney cancer.

CDR3 amino acids: CASSLFGGAVLSTEAFF. The CDR3 coding sequence is TGCGCCAGCAGCTTGTTCGGCGGGGCGGTCCTCTCTACTGAAGCTTTCTTT. The rearrangement links TRBV5-1 to TRBJ1-1, with D maybe TRBD1 (5 bases). This CDR3 is 17 amino acids long. Germline V gives CDR1 SGHRS, CDR2 YFSETQ. V lost 1 base, J lost 5 bases, and 21 bases lay in between.